The 5 T cell receptor beta chains below come from one sample, sequenced in a study of blood T cell repertoires in COVID-19. Assay used: immunoSEQ multiplex PCR; TCRdb lists only in-frame clones, some missing. The sample carries more than 45,000 clones, approximately 91% recorded once. Sequences were obtained from peripheral blood. The receptors shown here come from a human donor in a cohort sampled during active COVID-19.

V gene TRBV5-1 combines with J gene TRBJ2-3; 8 nucleotides agree with TRBD2. Germline-derived CDR1 and CDR2 are SGHRS and YFSETQ. V was clipped by 4 bases and J by 2 bases; unmatched bases: 6. The CDR3 covers 15 residues. This chain's CDR3 is CASSEGLVFTDTQYF. DNA of the CDR3: TGCGCCAGCAGCGAGGGACTAGTTTTCACAGATACGCAGTATTTT.

The rearrangement uses TRBV7-6 and TRBJ1-6, with 7 bases lining up with TRBD1. Germline V gives CDR1 SGHVS, CDR2 FNYEAQ. The J segment lost 7 bases and the V segment lost 1 base, leaving 4 bases of the junction unmatched. This CDR3 has 15 residues. CDR3 sequence (DNA): TGTGCCAGCAGCTTAGGAGGGGGCGGGAATTCACCCCTCCACTTT. Its protein is CASSLGGGGNSPLHF.

The chain uses TRBV7-9 and TRBJ1-4; 8 positions match TRBD1. This CDR3 contains 14 residues. The V and J ends lost 3 bases and 8 bases, in that order; junction bases with no gene match: 5. Germline assignment: CDR1 SEHNR and CDR2 FQNEAQ (reference sequence). CDR3 nucleotide sequence: TGTGCCAGCAGCTTGCAGGGGGCGGGAGAAAAACTGTTTTTT. It specifies CASSLQGAGEKLFF.

This chain connects TRBV6-2 or TRBV6-3 to TRBJ2-1; 7 nucleotides line up with TRBD1. The CDR3 consists of 16 residues. Germline V gene sequence: CDR1 MNHEY, CDR2 SVGEGT. Unmatched junction bases numbered 12, after V lost 6 bases and J lost 4 bases. For the CDR3, the DNA is TGTGCCAGCAGCCCCGGGCAGGGGACAGTGTACAATGAGCAGTTCTTC. This sequence encodes CASSPGQGTVYNEQFF.

This chain joins TRBV19 and TRBJ1-6; 7 positions agree with TRBD1. Trimming at V came to 4 bases and at J to 7 bases, leaving 7 bases not matched to a gene. The germline CDR1 and CDR2 sequences are LNHDA and SQIVND (reference sequence). The CDR3 contains 15 residues. CDR3 region: CASSTSTGINSPLHF. The CDR3 DNA sequence: TGTGCCAGTAGTACCTCGACAGGGATCAATTCACCCCTCCACTTT.